A single sample gave rise to the 6 T cell receptor beta chains below, sequenced in a study of blood T cell repertoires in COVID-19. The assay was immunoSEQ multiplex PCR, and TCRdb's table has in-frame clones only and misses some. The sample records a few hundred thousand clones, 85% to 90% being singletons. Sample: peripheral blood. The receptors derive from a woman in her sixties with COVID-19, enrolled during active disease.

This clone was seen once. J is TRBJ2-3 and V is TRBV7-2, with TRBD2 as a possible D gene (6 bases). Per the germline V gene, CDR1 is SGHTA and CDR2 is FQGNSA. The ends were cut back, 1 base at V and 2 bases at J, with 10 bases in the middle. This CDR3 comprises 15 residues. CDR3 DNA: TGTGCCAGCAGCTTAGGTGGGCGGGACACAGATACGCAGTATTTT. Translated, it gives CASSLGGRDTDTQYF.

Remarks on this clone: Relative to the germline gene, one junction end is altered; a read error may explain this. V is TRBV5-1 and J is TRBJ2-5; TRBD2 matches at 9 bases. This CDR3 has 16 residues. Germline values: CDR1 SGHRS, CDR2 YFSETQ. This CDR3 reads CASSLDGSASGAAQYF. The CDR3 DNA reads TGCGCCAGCAGCTTGGATGGGTCGGCTAGCGGGGCGGCCCAATACTTC. The whole variable domain, remainder taken from reference TRBV5-1 and TRBJ2-5, is KAGVTQTPRYLIKTRGQQVTLSCSPISGHRSVSWYQQTPGQGLQFLFEYFSETQRNKGNFPGRFSGRQFSNSRSEMNVSTLELGDSALYLCASSLDGSASGAAQYFGPGTRLLVL.

The chain combines TRBV18 with TRBJ1-5; the match to TRBD1 covers 8 bases. The ends lost 3 bases at V and 0 bases at J; junction bases unmatched: 4. CDR3 length: 16 amino acids. The V gene's germline CDR1 is KGHSH and CDR2 LQKENI. As DNA, the CDR3 is TGTGCCAGCTCACCCGTTGGACAGGGTAGCAATCAGCCCCAGCATTTT. Residues: CASSPVGQGSNQPQHF.

A few counts support this clone. V and J are TRBV11-3 and TRBJ2-1, with D possibly being TRBD2 (6 bases). The length of the CDR3 is 13 residues. V lost 5 bases and J lost 9, with 14 bases in between. Germline V gives CDR1 SGHNT, CDR2 YENEEA. In DNA form, the CDR3 reads TGTGCCAGCAGCCCGGAGGGCCGGGGTGAGCAGTTCTTC. As protein: CASSPEGRGEQFF.

This clone was recorded once. This rearrangement joins TRBV7-9 to TRBJ2-4; 9 bases align to TRBD2. Germline CDR1 is SEHNR and CDR2 is FQNEAQ (reference sequence). This CDR3 spans 17 amino acids. V shed 1 base, J shed 5 bases, and the junction held 9 bases outside the gene matches. CDR3 sequence: CASSLGGGAPVENIQYF. In DNA form, the CDR3 reads TGTGCCAGCAGCTTAGGCGGGGGGGCCCCGGTGGAAAACATTCAGTACTTC.

The genes are TRBV5-1 and TRBJ2-5; maybe TRBD2 (6 bases). This CDR3 has 16 residues. CDR1 and CDR2 from the germline V gene are SGHRS and YFSETQ. V was cut by 0 bases and J by 3 bases, with 15 bases left in between. The CDR3 reads CASSLALTGGKETQYF. The CDR3 DNA reads TGCGCCAGCAGCTTGGCCCTTACCGGGGGTAAAGAGACCCAGTACTTC. The full variable domain, with the rest looked up from reference TRBV5-1 and TRBJ2-5, is KAGVTQTPRYLIKTRGQQVTLSCSPISGHRSVSWYQQTPGQGLQFLFEYFSETQRNKGNFPGRFSGRQFSNSRSEMNVSTLELGDSALYLCASSLALTGGKETQYFGPGTRLLVL.